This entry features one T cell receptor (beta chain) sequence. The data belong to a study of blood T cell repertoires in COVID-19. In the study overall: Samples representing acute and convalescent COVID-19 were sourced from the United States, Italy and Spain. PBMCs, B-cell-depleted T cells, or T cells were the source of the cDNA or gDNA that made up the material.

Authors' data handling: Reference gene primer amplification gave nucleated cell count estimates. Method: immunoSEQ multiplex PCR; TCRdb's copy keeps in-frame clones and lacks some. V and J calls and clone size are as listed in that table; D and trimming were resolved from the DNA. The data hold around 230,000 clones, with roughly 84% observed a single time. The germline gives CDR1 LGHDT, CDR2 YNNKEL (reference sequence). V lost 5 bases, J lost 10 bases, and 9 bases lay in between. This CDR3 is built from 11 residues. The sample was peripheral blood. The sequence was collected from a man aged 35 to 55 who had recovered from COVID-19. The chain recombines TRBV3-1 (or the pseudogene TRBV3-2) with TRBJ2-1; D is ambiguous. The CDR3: CASSSDSEQFF. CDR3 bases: TGTGCCAGCAGCTCAGACTCGGAGCAGTTCTTC.